These T cell receptor beta chains were read from a single sample in a study of blood T cell repertoires in COVID-19. The data were produced by immunoSEQ multiplex PCR, yet TCRdb's version contains in-frame clones alone and is incomplete. The data show 260,000 or so clones, with approximately 91% seen just once and around 0.67% held by the top ten. The sequenced sample consisted of peripheral blood. Receptors were obtained from a human donor in a cohort sampled during active COVID-19. Both conserved end residues are part of each CDR3. Fields, in order: V gene, J gene, D gene, clone size, CDR3 protein, CDR3 DNA. D genes are given only for firm matches. Clone size appears in some rows only: once, few, many, or a class for an expanded clone.

TRBV5-5	TRBJ2-7	TRBD1	.	CASSSRTGPAYEQYF	TGTGCCAGCAGCTCCCGGACAGGGCCGGCCTACGAGCAGTACTTC
TRBV9	TRBJ1-4	.	.	CASSPGQINEKLFF	TGTGCCAGCAGCCCCGGACAGATCAATGAAAAACTGTTTTTT
TRBV7-9	TRBJ1-1	.	.	CASSLGVGTSPKKTEAFF	TGTGCCAGCAGCCTCGGGGTAGGGACTTCCCCAAAAAAAACTGAAGCTTTCTTT
TRBV5-1	TRBJ2-2	TRBD1	.	CASLGQGAGELFF	TGCGCCAGTCTAGGACAGGGGGCCGGGGAGCTGTTTTTT
TRBV15	TRBJ1-4	.	.	CATSARSGSNEKLFF	TGTGCCACCAGCGCCCGCAGCGGCTCTAATGAAAAACTGTTTTTT
TRBV3-1/TRBV3-2	TRBJ2-6	.	.	CASSQVGDLRPSGANVLTF	TGTGCCAGCAGCCAAGTAGGGGACTTACGTCCCTCTGGGGCCAACGTCCTGACTTTC
TRBV28	TRBJ1-1	TRBD1	.	CASSLTGDTEAFF	TGTGCCAGCAGTTTAACAGGGGACACTGAAGCTTTCTTT
TRBV4-3	TRBJ2-6	TRBD2	.	CASSHRLGGTASSGANVLTF	TGCGCCAGCAGCCACCGCCTCGGGGGGACGGCCAGCTCTGGGGCCAACGTCCTGACTTTC
TRBV19	TRBJ2-7	TRBD1	.	CASSAGTGYYEQYF	TGTGCCAGTAGTGCCGGGACAGGGTACTACGAGCAGTACTTC
TRBV4-1	TRBJ2-1	.	.	CASSRRLAFILSSYNEQFF	TGCGCCAGCAGCCGAAGACTGGCCTTTATATTAAGCTCCTACAATGAGCAGTTCTTC
TRBV6-2/TRBV6-3	TRBJ2-1	TRBD2	.	CASSYSVRSSGNWYEQFF	TGTGCCAGCAGTTACTCGGTCCGGAGTAGCGGGAATTGGTATGAGCAGTTCTTC
TRBV7-9	TRBJ1-4	.	.	CASSPGLGVNEKLFF	TGTGCCAGCAGCCCGGGTTTAGGGGTTAATGAAAAACTGTTTTTT
TRBV19	TRBJ2-5	TRBD1	.	CASSPEAGQGRGTQYF	TGTGCCAGTAGTCCGGAAGCGGGACAGGGTCGAGGGACCCAGTACTTC
TRBV9	TRBJ2-4	.	.	CASSASSASGGGAKNIQYF	TGTGCCAGCAGCGCATCGAGCGCTAGCGGAGGGGGGGCCAAAAACATTCAGTACTTC
TRBV30	TRBJ1-1	.	.	CAWSVGGPMNTEAFF	TGTGCCTGGAGTGTGGGGGGTCCTATGAACACTGAAGCTTTCTTT
TRBV7-2	TRBJ2-3	TRBD2	.	CASSLASPRGGTDTQYF	TGTGCCAGCAGCTTAGCGAGTCCCCGGGGGGGCACAGATACGCAGTATTTT
TRBV7-9	TRBJ1-6	TRBD1	.	CASRFRSDRALHF	TGTGCCAGCAGGTTTCGATCAGACAGGGCCCTCCACTTT
TRBV25-1	TRBJ1-4	.	.	CASSGTESEKLFF	TGTGCCAGCTCAGGGACTGAAAGTGAAAAACTGTTTTTT
TRBV5-5	TRBJ2-7	TRBD2	few	CASSFLWGGYEQYF	TGTGCCAGCAGTTTCCTATGGGGGGGCTACGAGCAGTACTTC
TRBV7-2	TRBJ2-7	.	.	CASSLGSKRSYEQYF	TGTGCCAGCAGCTTAGGGTCTAAGCGGTCCTACGAGCAGTACTTC
TRBV5-6	TRBJ2-7	TRBD1	.	CASSLRQGRLSYEQYF	TGTGCCAGCAGCCTCCGACAGGGGAGGCTCTCCTACGAGCAGTACTTC
TRBV28	TRBJ2-1	TRBD2	.	CASSESGRGYNEQFF	TGTGCCAGCAGCGAAAGCGGGAGGGGATACAATGAGCAGTTCTTC
TRBV27	TRBJ1-1	.	.	CASSLKGSTEAFF	TGTGCCAGCAGTTTAAAGGGGTCCACTGAAGCTTTCTTT
TRBV19	TRBJ2-7	TRBD1	.	CASSILGQPKIYEQYF	TGTGCCAGTAGTATTCTGGGACAGCCTAAAATCTACGAGCAGTACTTC
TRBV19	TRBJ2-7	.	.	CASSWQGSYEQYF	TGTGCCAGCTCGTGGCAGGGGAGCTACGAGCAGTACTTC
TRBV9	TRBJ2-2	.	.	CASSVVGGQTNTGELFF	TGTGCCAGCAGCGTAGTGGGGGGACAGACTAACACCGGGGAGCTGTTTTTT
TRBV27	TRBJ2-7	.	.	CASSFFQGPYEQYF	TGTGCCAGCAGTTTCTTCCAGGGTCCCTACGAGCAGTACTTC
TRBV9	TRBJ2-2	.	.	CASSDTRGAGLLTGELFF	TGTGCCAGCAGCGATACCAGGGGGGCCGGACTCCTCACCGGGGAGCTGTTTTTT
TRBV7-2	TRBJ2-3	.	.	CASSSTLGPGTQYF	TGTGCCAGCAGTTCAACACTAGGGCCAGGCACGCAGTATTTT
TRBV6-5	TRBJ2-7	TRBD1	few	CASSRQGYEQYF	TGTGCCAGCAGTAGACAGGGCTACGAGCAGTACTTC
TRBV5-4	TRBJ1-1	.	.	CASSFVTRRDTEAFF	TGTGCCAGCAGCTTTGTGACCAGGCGAGACACTGAAGCTTTCTTT
TRBV9	TRBJ2-7	TRBD2	once	CASSVGTSVNEQYF	TGTGCCAGCAGCGTAGGGACTAGCGTTAACGAGCAGTACTTC
TRBV7-2	TRBJ2-3	.	.	CASSLVSTRADTQYF	TGTGCCAGCAGCTTAGTTTCAACGAGGGCAGATACGCAGTATTTT
TRBV18	TRBJ1-2	.	.	CASSPYPGVSDYGYTF	TGTGCCAGCTCACCCTACCCCGGAGTTTCGGACTATGGCTACACCTTC
TRBV5-8	TRBJ1-4	.	.	CASNPGSGWGATNEKLFF	TGTGCCAGCAACCCTGGCTCAGGCTGGGGGGCAACTAATGAAAAACTGTTTTTT
TRBV19	TRBJ2-7	.	.	CASSIAGLSIGAGEQYF	TGTGCCAGTAGTATAGCCGGACTCAGTATTGGAGCGGGCGAGCAGTACTTC
TRBV5-6	TRBJ1-5	.	.	CASSLDRNQPQHF	TGTGCCAGCAGCTTAGACAGGAATCAGCCCCAGCATTTT
TRBV7-2	TRBJ2-7	TRBD2	.	CASSLPGGGAREQYF	TGTGCCAGCAGCTTACCGGGCGGGGGGGCTAGGGAGCAGTACTTC
TRBV7-2	TRBJ1-2	.	.	CASSLATGGGRGYTF	TGTGCCAGCAGCTTAGCTACTGGGGGGGGGCGAGGCTACACCTTC
TRBV28	TRBJ1-5	TRBD1	.	CASKGANQPQHF	TGTGCCAGCAAGGGGGCCAATCAGCCCCAGCATTTT
TRBV19	TRBJ1-2	TRBD1	.	CASRPSEGAYGYTF	TGTGCCAGTAGGCCGAGTGAGGGGGCCTATGGCTACACCTTC
TRBV27	TRBJ2-7	.	once	CASSRGSRPYEQYF	TGTGCCAGCAGCCGGGGGTCCCGACCCTACGAGCAGTACTTC
TRBV5-1	TRBJ2-1	TRBD2	many	CASSLTSGGDNEQFF	TGCGCCAGCAGCTTGACCAGCGGGGGGGACAATGAGCAGTTCTTC
TRBV6-2/TRBV6-3	TRBJ2-7	.	.	CASRYSATYEQYF	TGTGCCAGCAGATACTCCGCTACCTACGAGCAGTACTTC
TRBV19	TRBJ2-7	TRBD1	.	CASRLTTGTSYEQYF	TGTGCCAGTAGATTAACGACAGGGACCTCCTACGAGCAGTACTTC
TRBV10-2	TRBJ2-7	.	.	CASGTEQYF	TGCGCCAGCGGGACAGAGCAGTACTTC
TRBV6-5	TRBJ1-1	.	.	CASINTNTEAFF	TGTGCCAGCATCAACACGAACACTGAAGCTTTCTTT
TRBV18	TRBJ1-1	.	.	CASSPPFGAEAFF	TGTGCCAGCTCACCACCTTTTGGAGCTGAAGCTTTCTTT
TRBV6-2/TRBV6-3	TRBJ2-6	.	.	CASSYTGQTISGANVLTF	TGTGCCAGCAGTTACACCGGACAGACTATTTCTGGGGCCAACGTCCTGACTTTC
TRBV2	TRBJ2-1	TRBD2	.	CASRTGTSGYNEQFF	TGTGCCAGCAGAACCGGGACTAGCGGGTACAATGAGCAGTTCTTC
TRBV2	TRBJ2-7	TRBD2	few	CASIPGLAGGYEQYF	TGTGCCAGTATACCGGGACTAGCGGGAGGGTACGAGCAGTACTTC
TRBV18	TRBJ2-7	.	.	CASSVAAPRDLYEQYF	TGTGCCAGCTCAGTGGCGGCGCCCCGAGATCTATACGAGCAGTACTTC
TRBV6-2/TRBV6-3	TRBJ1-1	.	.	CASSYPWLTGNTEAFF	TGTGCCAGCAGTTACCCCTGGTTGACAGGGAACACTGAAGCTTTCTTT
TRBV28	TRBJ2-7	.	.	CASSPPGMGKQYF	TGTGCCAGCAGTCCCCCCGGGATGGGTAAGCAGTACTTC
TRBV19	TRBJ2-1	TRBD2	.	CASRGLAGSSYNEQFF	TGTGCCAGTAGAGGACTAGCGGGAAGCTCCTACAATGAGCAGTTCTTC
TRBV30	TRBJ1-5	.	.	CAWSVGGVPNQPQHF	TGTGCCTGGAGTGTGGGAGGGGTGCCCAATCAGCCCCAGCATTTT
TRBV19	TRBJ2-7	TRBD2	.	CASAIQGRAEQYF	TGTGCCAGCGCGATCCAAGGGAGGGCCGAGCAGTACTTC